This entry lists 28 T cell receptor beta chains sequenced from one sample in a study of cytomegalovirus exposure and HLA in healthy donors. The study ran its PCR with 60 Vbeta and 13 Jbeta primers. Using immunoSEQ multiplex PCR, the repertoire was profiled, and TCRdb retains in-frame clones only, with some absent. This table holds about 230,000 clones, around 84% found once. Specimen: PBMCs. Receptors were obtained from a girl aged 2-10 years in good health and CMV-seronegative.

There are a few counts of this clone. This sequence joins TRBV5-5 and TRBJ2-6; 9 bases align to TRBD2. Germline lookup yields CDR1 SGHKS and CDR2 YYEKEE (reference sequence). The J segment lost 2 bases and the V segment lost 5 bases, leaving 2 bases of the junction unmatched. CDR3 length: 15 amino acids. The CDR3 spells CASRLAGAGANVLTF. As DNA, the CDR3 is TGTGCCAGCAGATTAGCGGGGGCTGGGGCCAACGTCCTGACTTTC. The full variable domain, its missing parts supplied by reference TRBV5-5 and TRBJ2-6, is DAGVTQSPTHLIKTRGQQVTLRCSPISGHKSVSWYQQVLGQGPQFIFQYYEKEERGRGNFPDRFSARQFPNYSSELNVNALLLGDSALYLCASRLAGAGANVLTFGAGSRLTVL.

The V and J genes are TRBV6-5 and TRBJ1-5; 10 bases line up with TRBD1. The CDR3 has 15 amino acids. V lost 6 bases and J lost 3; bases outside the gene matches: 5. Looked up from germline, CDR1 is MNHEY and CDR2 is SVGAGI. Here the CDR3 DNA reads TGTGCCAGCAGGCGGGACAGGGGATACAATCAGCCCCAGCATTTT. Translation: CASRRDRGYNQPQHF.

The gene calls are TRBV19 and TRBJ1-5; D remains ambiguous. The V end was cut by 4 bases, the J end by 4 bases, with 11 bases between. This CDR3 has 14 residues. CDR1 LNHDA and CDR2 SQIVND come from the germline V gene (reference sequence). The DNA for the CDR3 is TGTGCCAGTAGTAAAGCGGCGGAGAATCAGCCCCAGCATTTT. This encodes CASSKAAENQPQHF.

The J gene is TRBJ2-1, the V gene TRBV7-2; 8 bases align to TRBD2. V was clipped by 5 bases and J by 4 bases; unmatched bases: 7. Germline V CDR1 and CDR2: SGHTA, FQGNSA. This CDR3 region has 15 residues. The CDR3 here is CASSRERGKYNEQFF. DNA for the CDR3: TGTGCCAGCAGCCGAGAGCGGGGGAAATACAATGAGCAGTTCTTC.

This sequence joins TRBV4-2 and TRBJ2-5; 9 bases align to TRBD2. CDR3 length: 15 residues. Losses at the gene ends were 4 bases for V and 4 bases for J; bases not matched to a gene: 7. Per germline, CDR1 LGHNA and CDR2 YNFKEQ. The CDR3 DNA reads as TGTGCCAGCAGCCCGGCTAGCGGGGCGGGAGAGACCCAGTACTTC. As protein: CASSPASGAGETQYF.

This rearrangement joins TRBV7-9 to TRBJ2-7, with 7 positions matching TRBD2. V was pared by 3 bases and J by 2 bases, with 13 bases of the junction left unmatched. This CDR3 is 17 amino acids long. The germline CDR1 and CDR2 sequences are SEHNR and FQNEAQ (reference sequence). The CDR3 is CASSFGLEDGRAYEQYF. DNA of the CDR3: TGTGCCAGCAGCTTCGGACTAGAGGATGGGAGGGCCTACGAGCAGTACTTC.

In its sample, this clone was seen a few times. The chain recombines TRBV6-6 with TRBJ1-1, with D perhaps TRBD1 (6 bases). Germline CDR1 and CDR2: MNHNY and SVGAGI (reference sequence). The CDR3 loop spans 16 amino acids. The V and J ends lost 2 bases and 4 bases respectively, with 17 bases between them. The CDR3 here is CASSYTSGGEGTEAFF. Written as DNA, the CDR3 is TGTGCCAGCAGTTACACCTCGGGGGGCGAGGGCACTGAAGCTTTCTTT.

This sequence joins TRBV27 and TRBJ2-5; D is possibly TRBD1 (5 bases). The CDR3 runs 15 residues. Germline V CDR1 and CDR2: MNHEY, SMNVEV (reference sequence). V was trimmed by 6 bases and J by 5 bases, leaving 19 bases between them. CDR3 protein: CASSPILRGGETQYF. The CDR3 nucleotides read TGTGCCAGCAGCCCAATCCTAAGGGGTGGGGAGACCCAGTACTTC.

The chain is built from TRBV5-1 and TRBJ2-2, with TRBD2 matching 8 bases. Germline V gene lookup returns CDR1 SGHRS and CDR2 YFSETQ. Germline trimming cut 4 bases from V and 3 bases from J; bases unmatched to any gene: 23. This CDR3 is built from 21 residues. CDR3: CASSPGRGQPVAGTYTGELFF. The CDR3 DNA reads TGCGCCAGCAGCCCAGGGCGGGGTCAACCCGTAGCGGGGACCTACACCGGGGAGCTGTTTTTT.

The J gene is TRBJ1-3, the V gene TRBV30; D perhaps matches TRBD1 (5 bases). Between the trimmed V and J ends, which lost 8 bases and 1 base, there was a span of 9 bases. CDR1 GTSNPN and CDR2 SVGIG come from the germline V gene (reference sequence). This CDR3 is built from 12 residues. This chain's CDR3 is CALGVSGNTIYF. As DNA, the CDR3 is TGTGCCCTAGGGGTTTCTGGAAACACCATATATTTT.

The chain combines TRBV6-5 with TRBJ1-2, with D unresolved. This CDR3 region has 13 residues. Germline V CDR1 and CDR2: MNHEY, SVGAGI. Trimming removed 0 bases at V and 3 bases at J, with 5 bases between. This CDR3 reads CASSYSQDYGYTF. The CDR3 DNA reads TGTGCCAGCAGTTACTCCCAGGACTATGGCTACACCTTC.

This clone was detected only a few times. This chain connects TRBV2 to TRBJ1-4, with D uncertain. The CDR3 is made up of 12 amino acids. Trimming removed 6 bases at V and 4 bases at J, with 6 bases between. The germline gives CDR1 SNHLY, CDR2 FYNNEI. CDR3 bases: TGTGCCAGCAGAGACAATAATGAAAAACTGTTTTTT. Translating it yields CASRDNNEKLFF. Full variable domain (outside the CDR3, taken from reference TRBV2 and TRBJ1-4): EPEVTQTPSHQVTQMGQEVILRCVPISNHLYFYWYRQILGQKVEFLVSFYNNEISEKSEIFDDQFSVERPDGSNFTLKIRSTKLEDSAMYFCASRDNNEKLFFGSGTQLSVL.

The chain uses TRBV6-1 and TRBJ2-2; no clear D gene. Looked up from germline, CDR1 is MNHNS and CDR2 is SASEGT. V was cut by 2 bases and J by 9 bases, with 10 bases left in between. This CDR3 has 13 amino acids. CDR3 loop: CASSETRLRELFF. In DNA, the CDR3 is TGTGCCAGCAGTGAAACGAGGCTCCGGGAGCTGTTTTTT.

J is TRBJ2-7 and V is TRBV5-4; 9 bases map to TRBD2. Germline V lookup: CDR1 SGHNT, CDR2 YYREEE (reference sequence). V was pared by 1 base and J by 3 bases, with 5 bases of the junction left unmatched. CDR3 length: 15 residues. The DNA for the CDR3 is TGTGCCAGCAGCTTGCTTGCGGGGGGGATCTACGAGCAGTACTTC. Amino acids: CASSLLAGGIYEQYF.

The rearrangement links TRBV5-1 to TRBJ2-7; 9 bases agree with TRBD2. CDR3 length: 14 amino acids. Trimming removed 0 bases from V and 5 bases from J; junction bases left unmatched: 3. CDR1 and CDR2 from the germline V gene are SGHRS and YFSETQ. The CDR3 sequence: CASSLGGRAHEQYF. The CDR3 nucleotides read TGCGCCAGCAGCTTGGGCGGGAGGGCCCACGAGCAGTACTTC. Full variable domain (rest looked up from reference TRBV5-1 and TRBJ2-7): KAGVTQTPRYLIKTRGQQVTLSCSPISGHRSVSWYQQTPGQGLQFLFEYFSETQRNKGNFPGRFSGRQFSNSRSEMNVSTLELGDSALYLCASSLGGRAHEQYFGPGTRLTVT.

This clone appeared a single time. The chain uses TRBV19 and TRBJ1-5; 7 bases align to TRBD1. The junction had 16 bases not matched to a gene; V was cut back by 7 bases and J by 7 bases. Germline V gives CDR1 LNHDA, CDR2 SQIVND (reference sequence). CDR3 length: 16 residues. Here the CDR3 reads CASTVRGRGDRQPQHF. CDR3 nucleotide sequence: TGTGCCAGTACGGTGCGCGGCAGGGGGGATCGACAGCCCCAGCATTTT.

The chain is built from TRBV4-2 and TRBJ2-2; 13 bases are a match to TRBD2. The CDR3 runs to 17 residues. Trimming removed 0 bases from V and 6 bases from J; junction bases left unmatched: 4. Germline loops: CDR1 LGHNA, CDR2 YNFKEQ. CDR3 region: CASSQDWTSGSPGELFF. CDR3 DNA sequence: TGTGCCAGCAGCCAAGACTGGACTAGCGGGAGTCCCGGGGAGCTGTTTTTT.

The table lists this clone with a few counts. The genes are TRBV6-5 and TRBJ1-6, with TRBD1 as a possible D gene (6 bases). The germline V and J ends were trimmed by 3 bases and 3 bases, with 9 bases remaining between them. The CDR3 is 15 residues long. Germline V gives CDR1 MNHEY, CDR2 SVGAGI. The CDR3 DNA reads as TGTGCCAGCAGTTATGGACAGAACTATAATTCACCCCTCCACTTT. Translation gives CASSYGQNYNSPLHF.

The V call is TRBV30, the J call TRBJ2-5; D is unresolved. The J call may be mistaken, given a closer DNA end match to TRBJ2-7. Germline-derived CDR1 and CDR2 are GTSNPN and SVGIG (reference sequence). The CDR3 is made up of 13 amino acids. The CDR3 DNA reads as TGTGCCTGGAGTGTCGGCAAAACTACCGAGCAGTACTTC. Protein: CAWSVGKTTEQYF.

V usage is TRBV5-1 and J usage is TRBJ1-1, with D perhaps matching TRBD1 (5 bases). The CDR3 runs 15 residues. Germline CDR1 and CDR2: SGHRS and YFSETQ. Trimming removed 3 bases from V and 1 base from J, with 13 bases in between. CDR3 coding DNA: TGCGCCAGCAGCTCAACGCCGGGGGGGAACACTGAAGCTTTCTTT. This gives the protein CASSSTPGGNTEAFF. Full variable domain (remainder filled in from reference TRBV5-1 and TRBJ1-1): KAGVTQTPRYLIKTRGQQVTLSCSPISGHRSVSWYQQTPGQGLQFLFEYFSETQRNKGNFPGRFSGRQFSNSRSEMNVSTLELGDSALYLCASSSTPGGNTEAFFGQGTRLTVV.

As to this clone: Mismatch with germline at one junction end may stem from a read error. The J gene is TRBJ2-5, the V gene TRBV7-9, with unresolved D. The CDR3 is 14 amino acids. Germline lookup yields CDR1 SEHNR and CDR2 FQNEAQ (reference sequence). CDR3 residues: CSSSTNQVQETQYF. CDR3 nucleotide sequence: TGTTCCAGCTCGACAAACCAGGTCCAAGAGACCCAGTACTTC.

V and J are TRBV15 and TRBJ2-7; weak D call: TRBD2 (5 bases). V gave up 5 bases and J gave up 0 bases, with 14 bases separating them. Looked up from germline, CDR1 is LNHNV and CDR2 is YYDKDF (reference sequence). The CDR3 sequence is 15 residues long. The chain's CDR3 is CATSPRGANSYEQYF. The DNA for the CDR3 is TGTGCCACCAGCCCCCGGGGAGCGAACTCCTACGAGCAGTACTTC.

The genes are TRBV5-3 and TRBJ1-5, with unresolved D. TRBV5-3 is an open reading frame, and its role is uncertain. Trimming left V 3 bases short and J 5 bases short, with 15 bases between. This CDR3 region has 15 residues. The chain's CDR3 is CARSWAGDPHQPQHF. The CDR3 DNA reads TGTGCCAGAAGCTGGGCCGGCGACCCTCATCAGCCCCAGCATTTT.

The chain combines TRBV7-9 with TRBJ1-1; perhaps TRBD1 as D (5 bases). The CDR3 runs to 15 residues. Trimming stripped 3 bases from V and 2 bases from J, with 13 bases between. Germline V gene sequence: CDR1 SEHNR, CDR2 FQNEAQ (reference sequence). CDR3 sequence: CASSFPFQGNTEAFF. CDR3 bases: TGTGCCAGCAGCTTTCCCTTCCAGGGTAACACTGAAGCTTTCTTT.

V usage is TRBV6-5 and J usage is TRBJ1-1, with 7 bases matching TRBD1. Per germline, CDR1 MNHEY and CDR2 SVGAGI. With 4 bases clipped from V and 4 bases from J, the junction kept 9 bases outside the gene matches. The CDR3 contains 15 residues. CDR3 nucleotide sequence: TGTGCCAGCAGTTCTACGCTAAGGGGGCCCACTGAAGCTTTCTTT. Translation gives CASSSTLRGPTEAFF.

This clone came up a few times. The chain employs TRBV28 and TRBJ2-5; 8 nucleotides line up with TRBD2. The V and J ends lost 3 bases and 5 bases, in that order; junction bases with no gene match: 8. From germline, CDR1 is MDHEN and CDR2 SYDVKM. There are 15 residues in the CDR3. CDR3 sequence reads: CASSFNLGGGETQYF. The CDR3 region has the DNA TGTGCCAGCAGTTTTAATCTTGGCGGGGGGGAGACCCAGTACTTC.

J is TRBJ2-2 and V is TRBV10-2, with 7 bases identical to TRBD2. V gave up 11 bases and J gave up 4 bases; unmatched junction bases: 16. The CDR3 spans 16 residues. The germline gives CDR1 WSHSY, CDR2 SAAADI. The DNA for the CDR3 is TGCGCCCCCCCCGGGGAAGCGGGATGTATCACCGGGGAGCTGTTTTTT. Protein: CAPPGEAGCITGELFF.

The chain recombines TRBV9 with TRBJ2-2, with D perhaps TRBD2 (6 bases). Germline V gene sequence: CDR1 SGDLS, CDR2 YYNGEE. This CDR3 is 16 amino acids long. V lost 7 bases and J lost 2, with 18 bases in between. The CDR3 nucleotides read TGTGCCAGCCGAAAAGACCCGGGGGTCAACACCGGGGAGCTGTTTTTT. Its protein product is CASRKDPGVNTGELFF.